These 18 T cell receptor beta chains originate from one sample sequenced in a study of blood T cell repertoires in COVID-19. Some clones are missing from TCRdb's copy, which holds only in-frame ones; the method was immunoSEQ multiplex PCR. This sample has around 60,000 clones, with around 85% found just once. Specimen: peripheral blood. The source is a man between 65 and 85 years old with acute or convalescent COVID-19.

The chain employs TRBV7-6 and TRBJ2-3, with D maybe TRBD2 (6 bases). With 8 bases removed from V and 0 bases from J, the gap between germline ends came to 15 bases. The V gene's germline CDR1 is SGHVS and CDR2 FNYEAQ. The CDR3 is made up of 15 amino acids. The CDR3: CASGGTFASTDTQYF. CDR3 in DNA: TGTGCCAGCGGGGGGACCTTTGCTAGCACAGATACGCAGTATTTT.

The V gene is TRBV10-2, the J gene TRBJ2-7; 9 bases agree with TRBD1. The germline V gene has CDR1 WSHSY and CDR2 SAAADI. This CDR3 is 15 amino acids long. J gave up 0 bases and V 3 bases, and 3 bases lay outside the gene matches. CDR3 sequence: CASSDRDRDSYEQYF. CDR3 bases: TGCGCCAGCAGTGATCGGGACAGGGACTCCTACGAGCAGTACTTC.

This clone appeared once. The chain employs TRBV5-1 and TRBJ2-2; D unclear. V was shortened by 0 bases and J by 3 bases, with 6 bases between the two germline ends. This CDR3 contains 14 residues. From germline, CDR1 is SGHRS and CDR2 YFSETQ. The CDR3 coding sequence is TGCGCCAGCAGCTTGGTCCTTGACACCGGGGAGCTGTTTTTT. Its protein is CASSLVLDTGELFF. The whole variable domain, filled in from reference TRBV5-1 and TRBJ2-2, reads KAGVTQTPRYLIKTRGQQVTLSCSPISGHRSVSWYQQTPGQGLQFLFEYFSETQRNKGNFPGRFSGRQFSNSRSEMNVSTLELGDSALYLCASSLVLDTGELFFGEGSRLTVL.

This clone showed up just once. This rearrangement joins TRBV5-5 to TRBJ2-5; a weak D match, TRBD2 (5 bases). The CDR3 has 14 residues. Looked up from germline, CDR1 is SGHKS and CDR2 is YYEKEE (reference sequence). With 5 bases removed from V and 5 bases from J, the gap between germline ends came to 16 bases. The CDR3 sequence is CASRAGGSLETQYF. CDR3 in DNA: TGTGCCAGCAGGGCTGGAGGCTCGCTTGAGACCCAGTACTTC.

This chain uses TRBV11-2 with TRBJ1-2; TRBD1 might be the D (6 bases). Germline CDR1 SGHAT, CDR2 FQNNGV. The CDR3 contains 13 residues. Between the trimmed V and J ends, which lost 5 bases and 2 bases, there was a span of 9 bases. CDR3 coding DNA: TGTGCCAGCAGCGGCAGGGGAAACTATGGCTACACCTTC. It codes for CASSGRGNYGYTF. Filled out from reference TRBV11-2 and TRBJ1-2, the complete variable domain reads EAGVAQSPRYKIIEKRQSVAFWCNPISGHATLYWYQQILGQGPKLLIQFQNNGVVDDSQLPKDRFSAERLKGVDSTLKIQPAKLEDSAVYLCASSGRGNYGYTFGSGTRLTVV.

In its sample, this clone was seen once. V usage is TRBV5-5 and J usage is TRBJ2-5; D is perhaps TRBD1 (7 bases). Between the trimmed V and J ends, which lost 1 base and 5 bases, there was a span of 12 bases. This CDR3 spans 14 amino acids. Germline values: CDR1 SGHKS, CDR2 YYEKEE (reference sequence). In DNA, the CDR3 is TGTGCCAGCAGCTTGCAGGGGGGCCGGGAGACCCAGTACTTC. This codes for CASSLQGGRETQYF.

The rearrangement links TRBV5-6 to TRBJ2-7; 9 nucleotides agree with TRBD2. V dropped 1 base and J dropped 0; count of bases not matched to a gene: 8. CDR3 size: 17 residues. CDR1 and CDR2 from the germline V gene are SGHDT and YYEEEE. The CDR3 loop is CASSLWRLAGISYEQYF. For the CDR3, the DNA is TGTGCCAGCAGCTTGTGGCGGCTAGCGGGGATCTCCTACGAGCAGTACTTC.

The chain links TRBV10-1 to TRBJ1-6; 8 bases align to TRBD1. V dropped 2 bases and J dropped 0; count of bases not matched to a gene: 12. Germline loops: CDR1 WNHNN, CDR2 SYGVQD (reference sequence). The CDR3 extends over 20 amino acids. CDR3: CASSEPNWTGPSSYNSPLHF. The CDR3 nucleotides are TGCGCCAGCAGTGAGCCGAACTGGACAGGGCCAAGCTCCTATAATTCACCCCTCCACTTT.

This clone was counted a few times. The V gene is TRBV11-2, the J gene TRBJ2-7, with 10 positions matching TRBD1. This CDR3 is built from 13 residues. Germline CDR1 SGHAT, CDR2 FQNNGV. V lost 10 bases and J lost 5; bases outside the gene matches: 8. The CDR3 nucleotides are TGTGCCACCGAGGGAGGACAGGGGGACGAGCAGTACTTC. Its translation: CATEGGQGDEQYF. The full variable domain, rest sourced from reference TRBV11-2 and TRBJ2-7, is EAGVAQSPRYKIIEKRQSVAFWCNPISGHATLYWYQQILGQGPKLLIQFQNNGVVDDSQLPKDRFSAERLKGVDSTLKIQPAKLEDSAVYLCATEGGQGDEQYFGPGTRLTVT.

The J gene is TRBJ2-1, the V gene TRBV10-3; 8 positions agree with TRBD2. The CDR3 sequence is 15 residues long. The trim removed 3 bases at V and 5 bases at J, leaving 6 bases unmatched. In germline, CDR1 is ENHRY, CDR2 SYGVKD. The CDR3 nucleotides read TGTGCCATCAGTGACTCGCGGGGGGCCGACAATGAGCAGTTCTTC. This encodes CAISDSRGADNEQFF.

The V and J genes are TRBV7-3 and TRBJ2-7, with TRBD1 matching over 9 bases. Germline V gene lookup returns CDR1 SGHTA and CDR2 FQGTGA. The trim removed 5 bases at V and 7 bases at J, leaving 6 bases unmatched. The CDR3 is 13 residues long. CDR3 amino acids: CASSPGQGLEQYF. For the CDR3, the DNA is TGTGCCAGCAGCCCGGGACAGGGTCTGGAGCAGTACTTC.

V and J are TRBV18 and TRBJ2-2; a possible D gene is TRBD1 (5 bases). V was shortened by 2 bases and J by 6 bases, with 10 bases between the two germline ends. Germline loops: CDR1 KGHSH, CDR2 LQKENI. This CDR3 comprises 14 residues. Here the CDR3 DNA reads TGTGCCAGCTCACCATTCAGGGAAGCCGGGGAGCTGTTTTTT. This translates into CASSPFREAGELFF.

The gene calls are TRBV28 and TRBJ1-2; TRBD1 is a possible D gene (5 bases). Germline-derived CDR1 and CDR2 are MDHEN and SYDVKM. Trimming pared 8 bases from V and 8 bases from J, leaving 21 bases between. The CDR3 covers 14 residues. The CDR3 DNA follows: TGTGCCAGCGCTCCTCCGACAGTTCCCGGGGGCTACACCTTC. Protein: CASAPPTVPGGYTF.

The chain carries TRBV6-5 and TRBJ2-7, with TRBD1 matching over 7 bases. This CDR3 contains 12 residues. Germline trimming cut 10 bases from V and 2 bases from J; bases unmatched to any gene: 5. CDR1 MNHEY and CDR2 SVGAGI come from the germline V gene. CDR3 sequence (DNA): TGTGCCACCCGGGACAGTACCTACGAGCAGTACTTC. Residues: CATRDSTYEQYF.

The rearrangement joins TRBV5-6 to TRBJ2-7, with TRBD1 as a possible D gene (6 bases). The V end was cut by 2 bases, the J end by 6 bases, with 18 bases between. Germline V gives CDR1 SGHDT, CDR2 YYEEEE. This CDR3 has 15 amino acids. CDR3 in DNA: TGTGCCAGCAGCTTACCGCCCACAGGGATGGGCGAGCAGTACTTC. This encodes CASSLPPTGMGEQYF.

J is TRBJ2-3 and V is TRBV5-1; TRBD2 agrees at 8 bases. From germline, CDR1 is SGHRS and CDR2 YFSETQ. The CDR3 loop spans 14 amino acids. Unmatched junction bases numbered 3, after V lost 0 bases and J lost 6 bases. In DNA, the CDR3 is TGCGCCAGCAGCTTGGTAGCGGGGTCGGATACGCAGTATTTT. Translated, it gives CASSLVAGSDTQYF.

The V gene is TRBV6-2 or TRBV6-3, the J gene TRBJ2-1, with 7 bases matching TRBD1. After removal of 0 bases from V and 6 bases from J, the junction contained 8 bases not matched to a gene. The germline V gene has CDR1 MNHEY and CDR2 SVGEGT. This CDR3 has 16 residues. CDR3 sequence (DNA): TGTGCCAGCAGTTACTCGTCGACAGGGCAGGGCAATGAGCAGTTCTTC. Translation gives CASSYSSTGQGNEQFF.

This chain joins TRBV5-1 and TRBJ2-2, with 10 nucleotides matching TRBD2. This CDR3 is 16 amino acids long. Germline CDR1 SGHRS, CDR2 YFSETQ. V trimming: 2 bases; J trimming: 2 bases; junction bases outside the gene matches: 3. CDR3 DNA sequence: TGCGCCAGCAGCTTTCTAGCGGGGGTTAACACCGGGGAGCTGTTTTTT. Residues: CASSFLAGVNTGELFF.